Listed here is a single TCR beta chain. Per the original data handling: Amplifying reference gene primers gave estimates of nucleated cell counts. TCRdb keeps only in-frame clones here, not all; method: immunoSEQ multiplex PCR. The DNA gave D and trimming, while V, J and clone size come from that table. The sample consists of some 40,000 clones, about four fifths of them appearing once. This record comes from a study of blood T cell repertoires in COVID-19. Study information: PBMCs, B-cell-depleted T cells, or T cells were the source of the cDNA or gDNA that made up the material.

Per germline, CDR1 SGDLS and CDR2 YYNGEE. This CDR3 contains 14 residues. V shed 0 bases and J shed 10 bases, with 11 bases lying between them. Sequenced input: peripheral blood. This TCR was recovered from a woman older than 75 with acute or convalescent COVID-19. The gene calls are TRBV9 and TRBJ1-6; D may be TRBD1 (5 bases). CDR3 nucleotide sequence: TGTGCCAGCAGCGTAGGCGGGGGTGGATCACCCCTCCACTTT. Protein product: CASSVGGGGSPLHF.